The following is a TCR beta chain sequence with its context. What it recognizes is unknown. The sample originates from a study of monozygotic twins with inflammatory bowel disease. Study-wide points: Reduced clonotype sharing with other individuals was observed in IBD patients relative to healthy twins, especially with disease activity.

Eight cDNA synthesis reactions were run for every sample. The unique tags termed UMIs, each holding a 6-nucleotide sample barcode, were added by means of template switching. TCRdb re-called the 5' RACE reads and catalogs CDR3 proteins one per entry, DNA excluded. This listing includes some 450,000 distinct CDR3 sequences. The CDR3 extends over 16 amino acids. Germline V CDR1 and CDR2: SGHRS, YFSETQ. With no T cell sorting beforehand, total RNA was isolated from whole blood. The chain joins TRBV5-1 to TRBJ1-6; TCRdb's D call of TRBD1 is untestable without DNA. This TCR was recovered from a human donor with ulcerative colitis or Crohn's disease, or a healthy co-twin of an affected twin (not recorded which). Sequences were obtained from blood. CDR3 sequence reads: CASSPMTGGIDSPLHF.